The rows below give T cell receptor beta chains drawn from one sample of a study of blood T cell repertoires in COVID-19. Produced via immunoSEQ multiplex PCR; TCRdb's table is partial and in-frame only. The sample contains about 220,000 clones, less than 85% of which appear only once. The sample taken for sequencing was peripheral blood. These receptors all stem from a woman aged 70-85 years with acute or convalescent COVID-19. The CDR3 runs from the conserved cysteine through the conserved F or W. Fields, in order: V gene, J gene, D gene, clone size, CDR3 DNA, CDR3 protein. D genes are given only for firm matches. Size is omitted from some rows. Given values are once, few, many or a class for expanded clones.

V: TRBV19
J: TRBJ2-1
D: .
size: .
DNA: TGTGCCAGTAGTCTCAGTTACAATGAGCAGTTCTTC
CDR3: CASSLSYNEQFF

V: TRBV19
J: TRBJ2-7
D: TRBD1
size: .
DNA: TGTGCCAGTAGTAGGACTTCGGGACAGGGCTCCTACGAGCAGTACTTC
CDR3: CASSRTSGQGSYEQYF

V: TRBV7-8
J: TRBJ1-2
D: .
size: .
DNA: TGTGCCAGCAGCGTAATGGAGGTGGGGGGCTACACCTTC
CDR3: CASSVMEVGGYTF

V: TRBV5-1
J: TRBJ2-7
D: TRBD1
size: few
DNA: TGCGCCAGCAGGCCGAGTGGACAGGTCTTTGAGGGCGAGCAGTACTTC
CDR3: CASRPSGQVFEGEQYF

V: TRBV10-3
J: TRBJ1-4
D: TRBD1
size: .
DNA: TGTGCCATCAGTGACACGGACAGGGGTAATGAAAAACTGTTTTTT
CDR3: CAISDTDRGNEKLFF

V: TRBV5-5
J: TRBJ2-7
D: TRBD2
size: .
DNA: TGTGCCAGCAGAGCGGGACTCCGACCGGGAGAGCAGTACTTC
CDR3: CASRAGLRPGEQYF

V: TRBV20-1
J: TRBJ1-1
D: TRBD1
size: .
DNA: TGCAGTGCTAGTTACGGGACAGGAGTCACTGAAGCTTTCTTT
CDR3: CSASYGTGVTEAFF

V: TRBV12-5
J: TRBJ2-1
D: TRBD2
size: few
DNA: TGTGCTAGTCGCGGGGGGGCCTACAATGAGCAGTTCTTC
CDR3: CASRGGAYNEQFF

V: TRBV6-5
J: TRBJ2-1
D: .
size: .
DNA: TGTGCCAGCAGACCACAGGGTAGCTCCTACAATGAGCAGTTCTTC
CDR3: CASRPQGSSYNEQFF

V: TRBV2
J: TRBJ2-6
D: .
size: .
DNA: TGTGCCAGTCACGACAGGTCTGGGGCCAACGTCCTGACTTTC
CDR3: CASHDRSGANVLTF

V: TRBV28
J: TRBJ1-2
D: .
size: once
DNA: TGTGCCAGCAGCTCCTCCCGGGAGATCTATGGCTACACCTTC
CDR3: CASSSSREIYGYTF

V: TRBV7-3
J: TRBJ2-1
D: .
size: .
DNA: TGTGCCAGCAGCTTAAGGGAGGGGGTGTCCTACAATGAGCAGTTCTTC
CDR3: CASSLREGVSYNEQFF

V: TRBV4-3
J: TRBJ1-1
D: .
size: .
DNA: TGCGCCAGCAGCCAAGGTCGGCAGGTTCGAGAAGCTTTCTTT
CDR3: CASSQGRQVREAFF

V: TRBV6-1
J: TRBJ2-3
D: .
size: .
DNA: TGTGCCAGCAGTGACAGGTCTCTTACAGATACGCAGTATTTT
CDR3: CASSDRSLTDTQYF

V: TRBV10-3
J: TRBJ2-3
D: TRBD2
size: .
DNA: TGTGCCATCAGTGAAGACGGGGTACTAGGACTAGCGGGGGCCACAGATACGCAGTATTTT
CDR3: CAISEDGVLGLAGATDTQYF

V: TRBV6-2/TRBV6-3
J: TRBJ2-3
D: .
size: .
DNA: TGTGCCAGCAGTTACCTAGCACTTCGCACAGATACGCAGTATTTT
CDR3: CASSYLALRTDTQYF

V: TRBV10-2
J: TRBJ2-3
D: .
size: .
DNA: TGCGCCAGCAGCCATCCGGGACTTCTAACAGATACGCAGTATTTT
CDR3: CASSHPGLLTDTQYF

V: TRBV3-1/TRBV3-2
J: TRBJ2-2
D: .
size: .
DNA: TGTGCCAGCAGCCGAAGGGGGGGCGGGGAGCTGTTTTTT
CDR3: CASSRRGGGELFF

V: TRBV12-3/TRBV12-4
J: TRBJ2-5
D: .
size: .
DNA: TGTGCCAGCAGTCCCCAGGGGCCAGAGACCCAGTACTTC
CDR3: CASSPQGPETQYF

V: TRBV27
J: TRBJ2-5
D: .
size: .
DNA: TGTGCCAGCAGTCCCACCTCGGACAGTTTACACGAGACCCAGTACTTC
CDR3: CASSPTSDSLHETQYF

V: TRBV28
J: TRBJ1-5
D: .
size: .
DNA: TGTGCCAGCAGTTCGACGAGCAATCGGGCCCAGCATTTT
CDR3: CASSSTSNRAQHF

V: TRBV15
J: TRBJ2-3
D: .
size: once
DNA: TGTGCCACCAGCAGAGTTTCAGGAGGAGCCGGAAAAACGCAGTATTTT
CDR3: CATSRVSGGAGKTQYF

V: TRBV2
J: TRBJ1-2
D: TRBD1
size: .
DNA: TGTGCCAGCACTGGACCCGGGACAGAGCAAAATGGCTACACCTTC
CDR3: CASTGPGTEQNGYTF

V: TRBV6-4
J: TRBJ2-1
D: TRBD2
size: once
DNA: TGTGCCAGCGGGCTAGCGGGGGGGGAGCAGTTCTTC
CDR3: CASGLAGGEQFF

V: TRBV6-5
J: TRBJ2-1
D: .
size: .
DNA: TGTGCCAGCAGTTACTCGAAAGGACTTGAGCAGTTCTTC
CDR3: CASSYSKGLEQFF

V: TRBV5-1
J: TRBJ2-2
D: .
size: few
DNA: TGCGCCAGCAGCTCCACGGGAAACACCGGGGAGCTGTTTTTT
CDR3: CASSSTGNTGELFF

V: TRBV30
J: TRBJ1-6
D: .
size: .
DNA: TGTGCCTGGAGTGTGGGACATACGGGTCTTCTCCTCCACTTT
CDR3: CAWSVGHTGLLLHF

V: TRBV7-2
J: TRBJ2-2
D: TRBD2
size: .
DNA: TGTGCCAGCAGCGACCTAGCGGGGGGGGGCACCGGGGAGCTGTTTTTT
CDR3: CASSDLAGGGTGELFF

V: TRBV6-5
J: TRBJ1-2
D: .
size: .
DNA: TGTGCCAGCAGGCAATTCAGGGGTGGCTACACCTTC
CDR3: CASRQFRGGYTF

V: TRBV5-4
J: TRBJ2-5
D: TRBD1
size: .
DNA: TGTGCCAGCAGAGAGGGGGCTGAGACCCAGTACTTC
CDR3: CASREGAETQYF

V: TRBV7-3
J: TRBJ2-7
D: TRBD2
size: once
DNA: TGTGCCAGCAGCCTCAGCGGGGGGGGCGGCTACGAGCAGTACTTC
CDR3: CASSLSGGGGYEQYF

V: TRBV7-9
J: TRBJ2-1
D: TRBD1
size: .
DNA: TGTGCCAGCAGCTTGTCAGGGGGAGACGAATATGAGCAGTTCTTC
CDR3: CASSLSGGDEYEQFF

V: TRBV5-1
J: TRBJ2-2
D: .
size: .
DNA: TGCGCCAGCAGCCCTAGGTCGAGTAACACCGGGGAGCTGTTTTTT
CDR3: CASSPRSSNTGELFF

V: TRBV3-1/TRBV3-2
J: TRBJ2-5
D: .
size: few
DNA: TGTGCCAGCAGCCAAGGCGGGGTAAGAGCAGGAGAGACCCAGTACTTC
CDR3: CASSQGGVRAGETQYF

V: TRBV4-3
J: TRBJ2-7
D: .
size: many
DNA: TGCGCCAGCAGCCAAGGGTCAGTCGTACCCTACGAGCAGTACTTC
CDR3: CASSQGSVVPYEQYF

V: TRBV18
J: TRBJ2-5
D: .
size: few
DNA: TGTGCCAGCTCTCCTAACAGGGTTAACCAAGAGACCCAGTACTTC
CDR3: CASSPNRVNQETQYF

V: TRBV6-5
J: TRBJ1-1
D: .
size: once
DNA: TGTGCCACTCGAGCGGGAGGGAAGAGGTCTGAAGCTTTCTTT
CDR3: CATRAGGKRSEAFF

V: TRBV10-1
J: TRBJ2-3
D: TRBD2
size: .
DNA: TGCGCCAGCAGTGAGTCGCCTAGCGGGTTCACAGATACGCAGTATTTT
CDR3: CASSESPSGFTDTQYF

V: TRBV29-1
J: TRBJ1-1
D: TRBD1
size: .
DNA: TGCAGCGTCCAAAGACAGGGCTCTAGTTTCACTGAAGCTTTCTTT
CDR3: CSVQRQGSSFTEAFF

V: TRBV12-3/TRBV12-4
J: TRBJ1-2
D: .
size: .
DNA: TGTGCCAGCAGGACTACAGGGAAGGATGGCTACACCTTC
CDR3: CASRTTGKDGYTF

V: TRBV7-3
J: TRBJ2-3
D: .
size: .
DNA: TGTGCCAGCAGCGTTAGCGGATACACAGATACGCAGTATTTT
CDR3: CASSVSGYTDTQYF

V: TRBV6-5
J: TRBJ1-2
D: TRBD1
size: .
DNA: TGTGCCAGCACAACCTCTGACAGGGCGGGCTATGGCTACACCTTC
CDR3: CASTTSDRAGYGYTF

V: TRBV5-1
J: TRBJ1-1
D: TRBD1
size: .
DNA: TGCGCCAGCAGCTCCCAGACAGGGGGCAACACTGAAGCTTTCTTT
CDR3: CASSSQTGGNTEAFF

V: TRBV15
J: TRBJ2-2
D: .
size: once
DNA: TGTGCCACCAGCAGAGAGAGGGGGCAGGGGGGCACCGGGGAGCTGTTTTTT
CDR3: CATSRERGQGGTGELFF

V: TRBV29-1
J: TRBJ2-2
D: .
size: .
DNA: TGCAGCGTAAGTCGGGACACCGGGGAGCTGTTTTTT
CDR3: CSVSRDTGELFF

V: TRBV18
J: TRBJ2-2
D: .
size: .
DNA: TGTGCCAGCTCACCGGGACACCTGAACACCGGGGAGCTGTTTTTT
CDR3: CASSPGHLNTGELFF

V: TRBV5-1
J: TRBJ2-7
D: TRBD1
size: .
DNA: TGCGCCAGCAGCAACGACAGGGGGCTCTACGAGCAGTACTTC
CDR3: CASSNDRGLYEQYF

V: TRBV18
J: TRBJ2-7
D: .
size: .
DNA: TGTGCCAGCTCGCAAGGGACTGTCTACGAGCAGTACTTC
CDR3: CASSQGTVYEQYF

V: TRBV3-1/TRBV3-2
J: TRBJ2-5
D: .
size: once
DNA: TGTGCCAGCAGCCAAGAAACTAGCAGAGAGACCCAGTACTTC
CDR3: CASSQETSRETQYF

V: TRBV18
J: TRBJ2-7
D: .
size: .
DNA: TGTGCCAGCTCCCCACCGGGACTCCCCTACGAGCAGTACTTC
CDR3: CASSPPGLPYEQYF

V: TRBV9
J: TRBJ2-2
D: .
size: .
DNA: TGTGCCAGCAGCGTCTCGACGGGGAGCTCGTCCGGGGAGCTGTTTTTT
CDR3: CASSVSTGSSSGELFF

V: TRBV7-6
J: TRBJ2-3
D: TRBD2
size: .
DNA: TGTGCCAGCAGCCCGGGGGGGAGGGATGCCGATACGCAGTATTTT
CDR3: CASSPGGRDADTQYF

V: TRBV5-1
J: TRBJ2-5
D: TRBD1
size: .
DNA: TGCGCCAGCAGCTTAGGACAGGGGACCCAAGAGACCCAGTACTTC
CDR3: CASSLGQGTQETQYF

V: TRBV6-5
J: TRBJ1-5
D: .
size: .
DNA: TGTGCCAGCAGTTACACTACAGGGTCAGATCAGCCCCAGCATTTT
CDR3: CASSYTTGSDQPQHF

V: TRBV7-2
J: TRBJ1-6
D: .
size: .
DNA: TGTGCCAGCAGCCCCAATTCGGGATCTTCACCCCTCCACTTT
CDR3: CASSPNSGSSPLHF

V: TRBV7-8
J: TRBJ1-5
D: .
size: few
DNA: TGTGCCAGCAGCGCTCAGAGGGCGAGCAATCAGCCCCAGCATTTT
CDR3: CASSAQRASNQPQHF

V: TRBV3-1/TRBV3-2
J: TRBJ1-2
D: TRBD1
size: .
DNA: TGTGCCAGCAGGAACAGGGGAGACTATGGCTACACCTTC
CDR3: CASRNRGDYGYTF

V: TRBV5-1
J: TRBJ2-2
D: .
size: .
DNA: TGCGCCAGCAGCTTGGTCGCCACACGTATAACCGGGGAGCTGTTTTTT
CDR3: CASSLVATRITGELFF

V: TRBV24-1
J: TRBJ2-5
D: .
size: .
DNA: TGTGCCACCGGGGGTCGGGGGACCCAAGAGACCCAGTACTTC
CDR3: CATGGRGTQETQYF

V: TRBV29-1
J: TRBJ2-1
D: .
size: .
DNA: TGCAGCGTCTCTAAGCACACCCGAGGCTACAATGAGCAGTTCTTC
CDR3: CSVSKHTRGYNEQFF